Listed here are 21 T cell receptor beta chains from one sample, sequenced in a study of blood T cell repertoires in COVID-19. Sequencing was performed with immunoSEQ multiplex PCR; in TCRdb, only in-frame clones are kept and a portion is missing. The sample has about 190,000 clones, 88% seen once. The sample comprised peripheral blood. The receptors were sampled from a man younger than 35 with active or convalescent COVID-19.

This clone has just a few counts. This chain joins TRBV19 and TRBJ1-2, with D possibly TRBD1 on 6 matching bases. V lost 4 bases and J lost 4, with 13 bases in between. The CDR3 totals 14 residues. CDR1 and CDR2 (germline): LNHDA, SQIVND (reference sequence). The DNA of the CDR3 is TGTGCCAGTAGTACCTCCATGGGGGCCTATGGCTACACCTTC. Protein: CASSTSMGAYGYTF.

The chain has TRBV4-1 and TRBJ1-2; 8 bases are a match to TRBD1. The V segment lost 4 bases and the J segment 7 bases; nucleotides outside the gene matches: 8. The CDR3 runs to 14 residues. Germline-derived CDR1 and CDR2 are MGHRA and YSYEKL. The CDR3 DNA sequence: TGCGCCAGCAGCCTATCACAGGGGGAGGGTGGCTACACCTTC. This codes for CASSLSQGEGGYTF.

The chain has TRBV6-2 or TRBV6-3 and TRBJ1-5; D may be TRBD1 (5 bases). CDR1 is MNHEY and CDR2 is SVGEGT in the germline V gene. This CDR3 region has 17 residues. Deletions cut 1 base from V and 1 base from J, with 14 bases between. CDR3 in amino acids: CASSYFGGGVSNQPQHF. In DNA form, the CDR3 reads TGTGCCAGCAGTTACTTCGGGGGGGGTGTAAGCAATCAGCCCCAGCATTTT.

This clone is a singleton in its sample. The CDR3 DNA reads TGTGCCAGCAGCCAACTAGCGGGGGGCCCGGAGACCCAGTACTTC. Its translation is CASSQLAGGPETQYF. This chain links TRBV3-1 (or the pseudogene TRBV3-2) with TRBJ2-5; 11 positions agree with TRBD2. Germline V gene sequence: CDR1 LGHDT, CDR2 YNNKEL (reference sequence). This CDR3 comprises 15 residues. Trimming took 2 bases from V and 5 from J; bases not matched to a gene: 4.

J is TRBJ2-7 and V is TRBV5-1; D uncertain. V lost 4 bases and J 3 bases, leaving 17 bases between the germline ends. Germline V gives CDR1 SGHRS, CDR2 YFSETQ. The CDR3 is 15 amino acids. This CDR3 reads CASSDERATGYEQYF. CDR3 sequence (DNA): TGCGCCAGCAGCGACGAACGAGCAACGGGCTACGAGCAGTACTTC.

This clone was seen only a few times. The rearrangement links TRBV24-1 to TRBJ2-3; 14 nucleotides agree with TRBD2. The ends lost 2 bases at V and 6 bases at J; junction bases unmatched: 6. There are 17 residues in the CDR3. Germline loops: CDR1 KGHDR, CDR2 SFDVKD. The chain's CDR3 is CATSDSGLAGVGDTQYF. Written as DNA, the CDR3 is TGTGCCACCAGTGATTCGGGACTAGCGGGAGTCGGTGATACGCAGTATTTT.

This sequence joins TRBV19 and TRBJ2-5, with 7 nucleotides matching TRBD2. Unmatched junction bases numbered 5, after V lost 3 bases and J lost 1 base. The V gene's germline CDR1 is LNHDA and CDR2 SQIVND (reference sequence). The CDR3 loop spans 15 amino acids. This chain's CDR3 is CASSISGGFQETQYF. CDR3 DNA: TGTGCCAGTAGTATCTCGGGAGGCTTCCAAGAGACCCAGTACTTC.

The rearrangement links TRBV6-1 to TRBJ2-1; D is possibly TRBD2 (6 bases). Germline V gives CDR1 MNHNS, CDR2 SASEGT. Trimming took 0 bases from V and 6 from J, leaving 9 bases between them. The CDR3 is 14 amino acids. This chain's CDR3 is CASSEAGGRNEQFF. CDR3 nucleotides: TGTGCCAGCAGTGAAGCGGGAGGTCGCAATGAGCAGTTCTTC.

The chain employs TRBV7-3 and TRBJ2-2, with 10 nucleotides matching TRBD2. The CDR3 contains 14 residues. Germline lookup yields CDR1 SGHTA and CDR2 FQGTGA. V was clipped by 2 bases and J by 6 bases; unmatched bases: 0. The CDR3 region has the DNA TGTGCCAGCAGCTTACTAGCGGGAGCCGGGGAGCTGTTTTTT. Its protein is CASSLLAGAGELFF. The full variable domain, completed using reference TRBV7-3 and TRBJ2-2, is GAGVSQTPSNKVTEKGKYVELRCDPISGHTALYWYRQSLGQGPEFLIYFQGTGAADDSGLPNDRFFAVRPEGSVSTLKIQRTERGDSAVYLCASSLLAGAGELFFGEGSRLTVL.

This clone was observed a single time. The J gene is TRBJ2-6, the V gene TRBV18, with 10 nucleotides matching TRBD1. The germline V gene has CDR1 KGHSH and CDR2 LQKENI. The CDR3 runs 18 residues. V was pared by 2 bases and J by 0 bases, with 4 bases of the junction left unmatched. CDR3 in amino acids: CASSPRTGGGSGANVLTF. The CDR3 DNA is TGTGCCAGCTCACCAAGGACAGGGGGAGGCTCTGGGGCCAACGTCCTGACTTTC.

The chain links TRBV19 to TRBJ2-2, with 10 bases that match TRBD1. The CDR3 is 16 residues long. V dropped 10 bases and J dropped 3; count of bases not matched to a gene: 11. Germline V gene data show CDR1 as LNHDA and CDR2 as SQIVND (reference sequence). Written as DNA, the CDR3 is TGTGCCAAACGGGACAGGGGCCCCAGGGACACCGGGGAGCTGTTTTTT. This codes for CAKRDRGPRDTGELFF.

The chain couples TRBV11-2 to TRBJ1-1; D is possibly TRBD1 (5 bases). This CDR3 has 13 amino acids. Germline V CDR1 and CDR2: SGHAT, FQNNGV. V shed 3 bases and J shed 4 bases, with 9 bases lying between them. The CDR3 reads CASSLGEGTEAFF. The CDR3 DNA reads TGTGCCAGCAGCTTGGGGGAGGGCACTGAAGCTTTCTTT.

This clone occurred once. The V call is TRBV2, the J call TRBJ1-6; TRBD1 agrees at 9 bases. CDR1 SNHLY and CDR2 FYNNEI come from the germline V gene. The CDR3 loop spans 13 amino acids. V shed 6 bases, J shed 10 bases, and the junction held 4 bases outside the gene matches. As DNA, the CDR3 is TGTGCCAGCAGGGGGACAGGGAGATCACCCCTCCACTTT. The encoded protein is CASRGTGRSPLHF.

The chain couples TRBV7-8 to TRBJ2-1, with D possibly matching TRBD2 (5 bases). The ends were cut back, 7 bases at V and 4 bases at J, with 14 bases in the middle. This CDR3 is built from 14 residues. Per the germline V gene, CDR1 is SGHVS and CDR2 is FQNEAQ. The CDR3 loop is CASNSGGLYNEQFF. In DNA, the CDR3 is TGTGCCAGCAACTCTGGCGGGTTGTACAATGAGCAGTTCTTC.

The V and J genes are TRBV2 and TRBJ2-3, with a weak D call TRBD2 (5 bases). The CDR3 consists of 17 residues. Germline V gene lookup returns CDR1 SNHLY and CDR2 FYNNEI. Trimming pared 3 bases from V and 5 bases from J, leaving 21 bases between. The CDR3 region has the DNA TGTGCCAGCAGTGAGCAGGTCCTGTACGGGGATCGAGATACGCAGTATTTT. It is translated as CASSEQVLYGDRDTQYF.

The CDR3 loop reads CASSNHRDRGSLGTEAFF. CDR3 in DNA: TGTGCCAGCAGCAACCACCGGGACAGGGGGTCCTTAGGCACTGAAGCTTTCTTT. This sequence joins TRBV21-1 and TRBJ1-1; TRBD1, as called in the table, went unchecked against the DNA. TRBV21-1 constitutes a pseudogene. The CDR3 runs to 18 residues.

V usage is TRBV3-1 (or the pseudogene TRBV3-2) and J usage is TRBJ1-1; 7 bases fit TRBD1. The CDR3 loop spans 15 amino acids. Unmatched junction bases numbered 9, after V lost 2 bases and J lost 6 bases. Germline V gene lookup returns CDR1 LGHDT and CDR2 YNNKEL (reference sequence). CDR3 sequence: CASSQSDRVSPEAFF. Written as DNA, the CDR3 is TGTGCCAGCAGCCAATCTGACAGGGTGTCTCCTGAAGCTTTCTTT.

CDR3 protein: CASSSALGPYNEQFF. CDR3 bases: TGTGCCAGCAGCTCAGCACTGGGCCCTTACAATGAGCAGTTCTTC. The chain joins TRBV7-2 to TRBJ2-1; D ambiguous. Germline V lookup: CDR1 SGHTA, CDR2 FQGNSA. Trimming shortened V by 4 bases and J by 4 bases, and 14 bases separated the two germline ends. The CDR3 is 15 residues long.

This chain connects TRBV4-3 to TRBJ1-1; 7 bases agree with TRBD1. V lost 0 bases, J lost 4 bases, and 8 bases stayed unmatched. CDR3 size: 16 residues. Germline assignment: CDR1 LGHNA and CDR2 YSLEER. CDR3 in amino acids: CASSQDLEQGTTEAFF. The CDR3, as DNA: TGCGCCAGCAGCCAAGATCTCGAACAGGGGACCACTGAAGCTTTCTTT.

This clone was counted a few times. The DNA for the CDR3 is TGTGCCAGCAGCTTCGGGACAGCCTCTGGAAACACCATATATTTT. Its protein is CASSFGTASGNTIYF. The chain has TRBV7-9 and TRBJ1-3; 7 nucleotides line up with TRBD1. V trimming: 3 bases; J trimming: 0 bases; junction bases outside the gene matches: 2. This CDR3 is built from 15 residues. Germline values: CDR1 SEHNR, CDR2 FQNEAQ (reference sequence).

CDR3 DNA sequence: TGTGCCAGTGCACCCCTTTTGGGGCAAGGCAATCAGCCCCAGCATTTT. This gives the protein CASAPLLGQGNQPQHF. The chain links TRBV19 to TRBJ1-5; possible D gene TRBD1, 5 bases. The germline gives CDR1 LNHDA, CDR2 SQIVND (reference sequence). The CDR3 length is 16 residues. Trimming left V 8 bases short and J 2 bases short, with 19 bases between.